Listed here are 28 T cell receptor beta chains from one sample, sequenced in a study of vaccination effects on CD4 cells after COVID-19. Measured with immunoSEQ multiplex PCR; TCRdb has only the in-frame clones, and not every one. Of around 40,000 clones listed, 72% were seen once; the top ten hold under 10%. Investigators separated out CD4+ T cells once approximately 9 days of culture had passed. Two-dose vaccination with either BNT162b2 or mRNA-1273 was given to the participants. No cognate antigen is known for these TCRs. The sample was CD4+ T cells from PBMCs cultured without peptide, taken after COVID-19 vaccination. The receptors shown here come from a human donor who received a COVID-19 vaccine.

This sequence joins TRBV3-1 (or the pseudogene TRBV3-2) and TRBJ2-1, with TRBD2 as a possible D gene (6 bases). The CDR3 is 15 residues long. The germline V gene has CDR1 LGHDT and CDR2 YNNKEL (reference sequence). V lost 4 bases and J 0 bases, leaving 10 bases between the germline ends. CDR3 DNA sequence: TGTGCCAGCAGCCCGGACTATGTCTCCTACAATGAGCAGTTCTTC. Translated, it gives CASSPDYVSYNEQFF.

The V gene is TRBV18, the J gene TRBJ2-7; D might be TRBD2 (6 bases). CDR3 size: 15 residues. Germline lookup yields CDR1 KGHSH and CDR2 LQKENI. V was trimmed by 3 bases and J by 1 base, leaving 13 bases between them. The chain's CDR3 is CASSPRLAASYEQYF. The DNA for the CDR3 is TGTGCCAGCTCACCCCGGTTAGCGGCTTCCTACGAGCAGTACTTC.

The chain uses TRBV24-1 and TRBJ1-6, with 9 bases identical to TRBD1. The CDR3 spans 16 residues. Germline V gene sequence: CDR1 KGHDR, CDR2 SFDVKD. V dropped 3 bases and J dropped 9; count of bases not matched to a gene: 8. The CDR3 region has the DNA TGTGCCACCAGTGATCGCGTCAGGGACAGGGCTTCACCCCTCCACTTT. Protein sequence: CATSDRVRDRASPLHF.

This clone was observed a handful of times. This sequence joins TRBV5-5 and TRBJ1-2, with D uncertain. Germline V lookup: CDR1 SGHKS, CDR2 YYEKEE (reference sequence). The V end was cut by 0 bases, the J end by 4 bases, with 4 bases between. This CDR3 is 12 amino acids long. CDR3: CASSLDIYGYTF. CDR3 in DNA: TGTGCCAGCAGCTTGGACATCTATGGCTACACCTTC.

The chain is built from TRBV7-2 and TRBJ2-3; D not certain. The CDR3 is 14 amino acids. Germline V gene data show CDR1 as SGHTA and CDR2 as FQGNSA. V lost 5 bases, J lost 4 bases, and 13 bases lay in between. CDR3 nucleotide sequence: TGTGCCAGCAGCACTCAAGGGTTGTCAGATACGCAGTATTTT. This sequence encodes CASSTQGLSDTQYF.

CDR3: CASRKISGHFAHEQYF. In DNA, the CDR3 is TGTGCCAGCAGAAAGATATCGGGACATTTTGCCCACGAGCAGTACTTC. The chain links TRBV28 to TRBJ2-7; maybe TRBD1 (6 bases). CDR3 length equals 16 residues. V lost 6 bases, J lost 5 bases, and 23 bases lay in between. Germline V gene lookup returns CDR1 MDHEN and CDR2 SYDVKM.

In this sample, this clone turned up a few times. The rearrangement uses TRBV7-2 and TRBJ2-3, with 7 bases that match TRBD2. This CDR3 is built from 16 residues. CDR1 and CDR2 (germline): SGHTA, FQGNSA. Trimming at V came to 1 base and at J to 4 bases, leaving 8 bases not matched to a gene. The CDR3 spells CASSLGRAGVSDTQYF. CDR3 DNA sequence: TGTGCCAGCAGCTTAGGGCGGGCGGGAGTCTCAGATACGCAGTATTTT. The complete variable domain, with remaining parts taken from reference TRBV7-2 and TRBJ2-3, reads GAGVSQSPSNKVTEKGKDVELRCDPISGHTALYWYRQSLGQGLEFLIYFQGNSAPDKSGLPSDRFSAERTGGSVSTLTIQRTQQEDSAVYLCASSLGRAGVSDTQYFGPGTRLTVL.

This clone has just one count. This chain joins TRBV7-9 and TRBJ1-3, with 7 bases that match TRBD1. Germline CDR1 reads SEHNR; CDR2 reads FQNEAQ (reference sequence). The V and J ends lost 5 bases and 0 bases, in that order; junction bases with no gene match: 16. CDR3 length: 19 residues. CDR3 coding DNA: TGTGCCAGCAGCCCACCCGGGGGGACAGACAATTACTCTGGAAACACCATATATTTT. Its translation is CASSPPGGTDNYSGNTIYF. Using reference TRBV7-9 and TRBJ1-3 for the parts outside the CDR3, the full variable domain is DTGVSQNPRHKITKRGQNVTFRCDPISEHNRLYWYRQTLGQGPEFLTYFQNEAQLEKSRLLSDRFSAERPKGSFSTLEIQRTEQGDSAMYLCASSPPGGTDNYSGNTIYFGEGSWLTVV.

Comments on this clone: One end of the junction fails to match germline, which may point to a read error. This rearrangement joins TRBV7-9 to TRBJ1-2; D is possibly TRBD1 (5 bases). The CDR3 has 12 amino acids. Looked up from germline, CDR1 is SEHNR and CDR2 is FQNEAQ (reference sequence). The CDR3 protein is CASSLSRWGQNF. In DNA form, the CDR3 reads TGTGCCAGCAGCTTATCTCGATGGGGCCAGAACTTC.

The chain combines TRBV4-2 with TRBJ2-1; 10 bases fit TRBD2. V dropped 4 bases and J dropped 5; count of bases not matched to a gene: 5. The CDR3 contains 15 residues. Germline assignment: CDR1 LGHNA and CDR2 YNFKEQ. The CDR3 loop reads CASSPGLAGDNEQFF. CDR3 DNA: TGTGCCAGCAGCCCCGGGCTAGCGGGGGACAATGAGCAGTTCTTC.

CDR3 in DNA: TGTGCCAGCAGTTCGACAGGGGGCTTGGACGAGCAGTACTTC. Its protein product is CASSSTGGLDEQYF. J is TRBJ2-7 and V is TRBV6-5; 10 bases match TRBD1. V lost 4 bases, J lost 5 bases, and 5 bases stayed unmatched. From germline, CDR1 is MNHEY and CDR2 SVGAGI. This CDR3 spans 14 amino acids.

The chain joins TRBV20-1 to TRBJ2-7; no firm D call. The germline V gene has CDR1 DFQATT and CDR2 SNEGSKA (reference sequence). The CDR3 has 15 amino acids. Between the trimmed V and J ends, which lost 3 bases and 0 bases, there was a span of 15 bases. The CDR3 DNA follows: TGCAGTGCTAGTTGGCAGGCGCCTAGCTCCTACGAGCAGTACTTC. Translating it yields CSASWQAPSSYEQYF.

The rearrangement links TRBV19 to TRBJ2-1; weak D call: TRBD2 (6 bases). The CDR3 has 15 amino acids. V lost 6 bases and J lost 6, with 18 bases in between. Germline CDR1 and CDR2: LNHDA and SQIVND (reference sequence). The chain's CDR3 is CASSARAAGGNEQFF. CDR3 bases: TGTGCCAGTAGCGCCCGGGCAGCGGGTGGCAATGAGCAGTTCTTC.

The V gene is TRBV18, the J gene TRBJ1-1; D is possibly TRBD1 (5 bases). There are 16 residues in the CDR3. The ends were cut back, 3 bases at V and 4 bases at J, with 18 bases in the middle. In germline, CDR1 is KGHSH, CDR2 LQKENI. The CDR3 bases are TGTGCCAGCTCACCGATGGACAACCCGAGGGGCACTGAAGCTTTCTTT. Translating gives CASSPMDNPRGTEAFF.

Remarks on this clone: Additional DNA sequences in this sample encode the identical CDR3. The chain combines TRBV3-1 (or the pseudogene TRBV3-2) with TRBJ2-5; 7 bases agree with TRBD2. The germline V gene encodes CDR1 LGHDT and CDR2 YNNKEL (reference sequence). The ends lost 4 bases at V and 2 bases at J; junction bases unmatched: 1. CDR3 length: 13 amino acids. CDR3 in amino acids: CASSRGGQETQYF. CDR3 bases: TGTGCCAGCAGCCGCGGGGGACAAGAGACCCAGTACTTC.

The CDR3 sequence: CASSQTRGTEAFF. The DNA of the CDR3 is TGTGCCAGCAGCCAAACCAGGGGCACTGAAGCTTTCTTT. The gene calls are TRBV14 and TRBJ1-1; tentatively, D is TRBD1 (6 bases). V shed 2 bases and J shed 4 bases, with 8 bases lying between them. This CDR3 region has 13 residues. CDR1 is SGHDN, CDR2 FVKESK, per germline. The full variable domain, in which reference TRBV14 and TRBJ1-1 provide the parts outside the CDR3, is EAGVTQFPSHSVIEKGQTVTLRCDPISGHDNLYWYRRVMGKEIKFLLHFVKESKQDESGMPNNRFLAERTGGTYSTLKVQPAELEDSGVYFCASSQTRGTEAFFGQGTRLTVV.

The chain has TRBV30 and TRBJ1-2; D uncertain. Germline V gene lookup returns CDR1 GTSNPN and CDR2 SVGIG (reference sequence). CDR3 length: 14 amino acids. Trimming cost V 4 bases and J 8 bases, with 20 bases left between them. The CDR3 reads CAWIWGPGLTGYTF. CDR3 nucleotides: TGTGCCTGGATTTGGGGTCCGGGCCTGACGGGCTACACCTTC.

This clone was seen more than once but under ten times. This chain uses TRBV7-9 with TRBJ1-2; 7 positions agree with TRBD1. Unmatched junction bases numbered 5, after V lost 5 bases and J lost 5 bases. The germline V gene encodes CDR1 SEHNR and CDR2 FQNEAQ (reference sequence). This CDR3 contains 13 residues. CDR3 residues: CASSPGQSYGYTF. The DNA of the CDR3 is TGTGCCAGCAGCCCGGGACAGAGTTATGGCTACACCTTC.

The rearrangement links TRBV5-1 to TRBJ2-5, with D perhaps matching TRBD2 (5 bases). The CDR3 covers 14 residues. Trimming removed 0 bases at V and 4 bases at J, with 10 bases between. Per the germline V gene, CDR1 is SGHRS and CDR2 is YFSETQ. The CDR3 sequence is CASSLGTPPETQYF. The DNA for the CDR3 is TGCGCCAGCAGCTTGGGGACTCCACCAGAGACCCAGTACTTC.

This chain joins TRBV6-5 and TRBJ1-4, with 8 bases that match TRBD1. Germline V gene lookup returns CDR1 MNHEY and CDR2 SVGAGI. The CDR3 length is 16 residues. Trimming removed 4 bases from V and 5 bases from J; junction bases left unmatched: 9. CDR3 in amino acids: CASSLFGQGGNEKLFF. CDR3 sequence (DNA): TGTGCCAGCAGTTTATTCGGACAGGGAGGAAATGAAAAACTGTTTTTT.

This clone was counted between two and nine times. The genes are TRBV19 and TRBJ1-2, with D unresolved. Between the trimmed V and J ends, which lost 7 bases and 8 bases, there was a span of 11 bases. The CDR3 covers 11 residues. The germline V gene has CDR1 LNHDA and CDR2 SQIVND (reference sequence). CDR3 DNA: TGTGCCAGTACCCGAGGTTCGGGCTACACCTTC. Its translation: CASTRGSGYTF.

This rearrangement joins TRBV11-2 to TRBJ1-2; TRBD1 is a possible D gene (6 bases). V was pared by 4 bases and J by 8 bases, with 20 bases between. Per germline, CDR1 SGHAT and CDR2 FQNNGV. The CDR3 totals 15 residues. The CDR3 bases are TGTGCCAGCAGCTCTCCTACAGGGTATCAGGGCGGCTACACCTTC. Translating gives CASSSPTGYQGGYTF.

The V call is TRBV7-7, the J call TRBJ2-2; D gene unclear. This CDR3 has 14 amino acids. V was trimmed by 6 bases and J by 0 bases, leaving 8 bases between them. Per the germline V gene, CDR1 is SSHAT and CDR2 is FNYEAQ (reference sequence). DNA of the CDR3: TGTGCCAGCAGTTTTACAGCGAACACCGGGGAGCTGTTTTTT. As protein: CASSFTANTGELFF. The whole variable domain, remainder taken from reference TRBV7-7 and TRBJ2-2, is GAGVSQSPRYKVTKRGQDVTLRCDPISSHATLYWYQQALGQGPEFLTYFNYEAQPDKSGLPSDRFSAERPEGSISTLTIQRTEQRDSAMYRCASSFTANTGELFFGEGSRLTVL.

This clone was detected only a few times. This chain links TRBV14 with TRBJ2-5; D not resolved. This CDR3 spans 13 amino acids. Looked up from germline, CDR1 is SGHDN and CDR2 is FVKESK. The V and J ends lost 1 base and 6 bases respectively, with 9 bases between them. DNA of the CDR3: TGTGCCAGCAGCCAAGTTGACGTGCAGACCCAGTACTTC. This gives the protein CASSQVDVQTQYF.

The V gene is TRBV5-1, the J gene TRBJ2-3; possible D gene TRBD1, 6 bases. V was clipped by 2 bases and J by 1 base, with 14 bases between them. CDR1 is SGHRS, CDR2 YFSETQ, per germline. The CDR3 is made up of 16 amino acids. The CDR3 reads CASSFSPQGGTDTQYF. Written as DNA, the CDR3 is TGCGCCAGCAGCTTTTCCCCACAGGGAGGCACAGATACGCAGTATTTT.

The CDR3 DNA follows: TGCGCCAGCAGCCCGGGACAGTCCTACGAGCAGTACTTC. This gives the protein CASSPGQSYEQYF. The chain has TRBV5-1 and TRBJ2-7; 7 bases match TRBD1. CDR1 is SGHRS and CDR2 is YFSETQ in the germline V gene. Trimming removed 4 bases from V and 1 base from J; junction bases left unmatched: 2. This CDR3 is built from 13 residues.

The chain joins TRBV25-1 to TRBJ1-4, with TRBD1 identical over 7 bases. This CDR3 region has 14 residues. V shed 5 bases and J 7 bases; nucleotides not matched to a gene: 7. CDR1 MGHDK and CDR2 SYGVNS come from the germline V gene. Here the CDR3 reads CASSLDRESEKLFF. CDR3 coding DNA: TGTGCCAGCAGTCTAGACAGGGAGAGTGAAAAACTGTTTTTT.

The chain has TRBV5-1 and TRBJ1-3, with D possibly matching TRBD1 (5 bases). Trimming removed 0 bases from V and 8 bases from J, with 15 bases in between. The CDR3 consists of 15 residues. The germline CDR1 and CDR2 sequences are SGHRS and YFSETQ. Here the CDR3 reads CASSLGTAGQDTIYF. CDR3 DNA sequence: TGCGCCAGCAGCTTGGGGACCGCGGGGCAGGACACCATATATTTT.